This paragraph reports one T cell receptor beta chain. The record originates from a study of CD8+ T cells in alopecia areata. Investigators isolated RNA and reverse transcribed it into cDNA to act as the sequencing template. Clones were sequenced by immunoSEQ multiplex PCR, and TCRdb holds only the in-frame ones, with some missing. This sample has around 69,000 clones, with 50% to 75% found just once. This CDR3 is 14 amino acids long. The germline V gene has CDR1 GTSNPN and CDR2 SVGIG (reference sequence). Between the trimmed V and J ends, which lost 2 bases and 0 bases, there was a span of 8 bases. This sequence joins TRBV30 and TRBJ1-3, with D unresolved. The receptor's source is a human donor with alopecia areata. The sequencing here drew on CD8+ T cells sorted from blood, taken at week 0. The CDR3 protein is CAWSWLGSGNTIYF. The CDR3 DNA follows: TGTGCCTGGAGTTGGTTAGGCTCTGGAAACACCATATATTTT.